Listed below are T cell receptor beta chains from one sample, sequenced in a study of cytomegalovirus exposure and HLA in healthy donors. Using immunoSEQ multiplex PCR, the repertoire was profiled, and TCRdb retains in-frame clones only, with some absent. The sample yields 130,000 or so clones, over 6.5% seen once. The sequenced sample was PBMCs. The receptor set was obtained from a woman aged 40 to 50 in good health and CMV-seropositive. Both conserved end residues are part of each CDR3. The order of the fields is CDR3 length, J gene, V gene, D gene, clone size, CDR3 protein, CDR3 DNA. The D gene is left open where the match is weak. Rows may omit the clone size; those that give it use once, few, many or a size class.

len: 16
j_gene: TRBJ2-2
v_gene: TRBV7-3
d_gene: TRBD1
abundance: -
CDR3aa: CASSLTGQVNTGELFF
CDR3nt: TGTGCCAGCAGCTTAACGGGACAGGTTAACACCGGGGAGCTGTTTTTT

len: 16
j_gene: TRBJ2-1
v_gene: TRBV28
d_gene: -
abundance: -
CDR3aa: CASSTPYLSSYNEQFF
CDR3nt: TGTGCCAGCAGCACTCCGTACCTTTCCTCCTACAATGAGCAGTTCTTC

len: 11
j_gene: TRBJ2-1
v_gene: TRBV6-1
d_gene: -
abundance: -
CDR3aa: CASSGRVEQFF
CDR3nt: TGTGCCAGCAGTGGGAGGGTTGAGCAGTTCTTC

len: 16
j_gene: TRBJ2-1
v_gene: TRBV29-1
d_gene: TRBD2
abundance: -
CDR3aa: CSVEDRQRGGVNEQFF
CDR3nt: TGCAGCGTTGAAGATCGGCAGCGGGGGGGCGTAAATGAGCAGTTCTTC

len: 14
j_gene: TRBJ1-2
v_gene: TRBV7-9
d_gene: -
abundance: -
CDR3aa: CASSRPSQGDGYTF
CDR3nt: TGTGCCAGCAGCCGTCCGTCACAGGGAGATGGCTACACCTTC

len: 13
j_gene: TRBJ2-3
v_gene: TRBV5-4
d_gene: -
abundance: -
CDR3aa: CASSSRGTDTQYF
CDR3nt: TGTGCCAGCAGCTCCCGGGGAACAGATACGCAGTATTTT

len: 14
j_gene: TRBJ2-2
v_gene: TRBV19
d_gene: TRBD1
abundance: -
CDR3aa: CASRPRGRSGELFF
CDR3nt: TGTGCCAGTAGACCCAGGGGGCGATCCGGGGAGCTGTTTTTT

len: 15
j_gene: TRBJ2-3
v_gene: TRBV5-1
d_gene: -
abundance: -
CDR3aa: CASSLWQGRRDTQYF
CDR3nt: TGCGCCAGCAGCCTCTGGCAGGGCCGGAGAGATACGCAGTATTTT

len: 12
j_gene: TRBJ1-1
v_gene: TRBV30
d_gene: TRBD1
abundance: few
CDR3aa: CARQGTNTEAFF
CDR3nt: TGTGCCCGACAGGGTACGAACACTGAAGCTTTCTTT

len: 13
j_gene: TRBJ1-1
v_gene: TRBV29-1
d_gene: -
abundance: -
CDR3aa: CSVVQTGNTEAFF
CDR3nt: TGCAGCGTAGTCCAGACAGGGAACACTGAAGCTTTCTTT

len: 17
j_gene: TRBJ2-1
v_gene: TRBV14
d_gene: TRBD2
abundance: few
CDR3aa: CASSQLMGLAGYNEQFF
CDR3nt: TGTGCCAGCAGCCAATTGATGGGACTAGCGGGGTACAATGAGCAGTTCTTC

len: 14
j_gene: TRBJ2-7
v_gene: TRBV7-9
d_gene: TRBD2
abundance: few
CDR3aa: CASSFPGLAYEQYF
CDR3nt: TGTGCCAGCAGCTTCCCGGGACTAGCGTACGAGCAGTACTTC

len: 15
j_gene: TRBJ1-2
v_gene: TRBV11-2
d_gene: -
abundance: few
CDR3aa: CASTTPGRRAYGYTF
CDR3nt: TGTGCCAGCACCACCCCCGGGCGGCGGGCCTATGGCTACACCTTC

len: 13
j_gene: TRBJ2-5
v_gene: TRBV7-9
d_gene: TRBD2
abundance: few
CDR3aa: CASSLAGGETQYF
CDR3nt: TGTGCCAGCAGCTTAGCGGGGGGGGAGACCCAGTACTTC

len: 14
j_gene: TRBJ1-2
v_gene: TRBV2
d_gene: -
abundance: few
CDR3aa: CASSEQQGGYGYTF
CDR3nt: TGTGCCAGCAGTGAGCAACAGGGTGGCTATGGCTACACCTTC

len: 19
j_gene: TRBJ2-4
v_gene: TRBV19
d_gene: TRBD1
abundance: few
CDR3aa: CASSISRDRTRLAKNIQYF
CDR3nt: TGTGCCAGTAGTATATCCAGGGACAGGACACGATTAGCCAAAAACATTCAGTACTTC

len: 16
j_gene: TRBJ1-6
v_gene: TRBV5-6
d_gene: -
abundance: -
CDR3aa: CASSLEGSGYNSPLHF
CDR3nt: TGTGCCAGCAGCTTGGAGGGGTCTGGGTATAATTCACCCCTCCACTTT

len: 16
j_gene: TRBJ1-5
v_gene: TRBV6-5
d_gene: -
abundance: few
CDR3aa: CASSYSSPYSNQPQHF
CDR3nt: TGTGCCAGCAGTTACTCGAGTCCCTATAGCAATCAGCCCCAGCATTTT

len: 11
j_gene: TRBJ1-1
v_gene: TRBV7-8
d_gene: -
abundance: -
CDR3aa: CASSSLPEAFF
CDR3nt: TGTGCCAGCAGTAGCTTACCTGAAGCTTTCTTT

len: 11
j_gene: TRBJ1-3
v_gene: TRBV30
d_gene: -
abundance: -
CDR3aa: CACYSGNTIYF
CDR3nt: TGTGCCTGTTATAGTGGAAACACCATATATTTT

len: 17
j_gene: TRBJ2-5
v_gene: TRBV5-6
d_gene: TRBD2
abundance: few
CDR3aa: CASSLEVAGAYQETQYF
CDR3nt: TGTGCCAGCAGCTTAGAAGTAGCGGGGGCCTACCAAGAGACCCAGTACTTC

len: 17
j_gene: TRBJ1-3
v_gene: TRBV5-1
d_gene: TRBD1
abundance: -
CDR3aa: CASSLGRRQGGGNTIYF
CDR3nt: TGCGCCAGCAGCTTGGGCCGTCGACAGGGTGGTGGAAACACCATATATTTT

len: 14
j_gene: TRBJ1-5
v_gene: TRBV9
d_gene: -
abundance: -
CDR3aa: CASSGRDINQPQHF
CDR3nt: TGTGCCAGCAGCGGCAGGGACATCAATCAGCCCCAGCATTTT

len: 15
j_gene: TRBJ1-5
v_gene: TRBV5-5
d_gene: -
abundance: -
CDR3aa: CASSLVATSNQPQHF
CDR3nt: TGTGCCAGCAGCTTGGTGGCAACTAGCAATCAGCCCCAGCATTTT

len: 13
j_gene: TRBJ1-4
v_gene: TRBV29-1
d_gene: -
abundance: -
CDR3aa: CSVPAGAGEKLFF
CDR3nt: TGCAGCGTTCCCGCGGGGGCTGGGGAAAAACTGTTTTTT

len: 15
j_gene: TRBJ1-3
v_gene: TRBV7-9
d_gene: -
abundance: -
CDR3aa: CASSFLSGSGNTIYF
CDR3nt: TGTGCCAGCAGCTTCCTTTCAGGGTCCGGAAACACCATATATTTT

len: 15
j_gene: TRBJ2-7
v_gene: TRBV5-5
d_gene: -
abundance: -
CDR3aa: CASSRRTVPSYEQYF
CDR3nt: TGTGCCAGCAGCCGCAGGACAGTTCCCTCCTACGAGCAGTACTTC

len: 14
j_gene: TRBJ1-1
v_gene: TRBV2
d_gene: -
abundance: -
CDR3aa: CASSVGRENTEAFF
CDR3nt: TGTGCCAGCAGTGTTGGGAGGGAGAACACTGAAGCTTTCTTT

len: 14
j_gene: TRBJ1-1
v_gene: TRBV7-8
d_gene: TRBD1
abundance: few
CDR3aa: CASSRDREGTEAFF
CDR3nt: TGTGCCAGCAGCCGGGACAGGGAGGGCACTGAAGCTTTCTTT

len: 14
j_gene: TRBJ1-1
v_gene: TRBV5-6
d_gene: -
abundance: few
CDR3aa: CASTRQVIYTEAFF
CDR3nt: TGTGCCAGCACCCGACAAGTCATTTACACTGAAGCTTTCTTT

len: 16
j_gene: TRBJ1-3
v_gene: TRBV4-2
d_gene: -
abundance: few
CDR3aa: CASSQVLGASGNTIYF
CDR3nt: TGTGCCAGCAGCCAAGTCCTGGGGGCCTCTGGAAACACCATATATTTT

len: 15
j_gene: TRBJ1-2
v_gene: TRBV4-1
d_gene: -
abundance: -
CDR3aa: CASSGKRASNYGYTF
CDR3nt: TGCGCCAGCAGCGGAAAGCGGGCAAGTAACTATGGCTACACCTTC

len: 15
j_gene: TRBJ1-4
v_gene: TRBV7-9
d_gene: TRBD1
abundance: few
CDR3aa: CASSRGDRTNEKLFF
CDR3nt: TGTGCCAGCAGTCGAGGGGACAGGACTAATGAAAAACTGTTTTTT